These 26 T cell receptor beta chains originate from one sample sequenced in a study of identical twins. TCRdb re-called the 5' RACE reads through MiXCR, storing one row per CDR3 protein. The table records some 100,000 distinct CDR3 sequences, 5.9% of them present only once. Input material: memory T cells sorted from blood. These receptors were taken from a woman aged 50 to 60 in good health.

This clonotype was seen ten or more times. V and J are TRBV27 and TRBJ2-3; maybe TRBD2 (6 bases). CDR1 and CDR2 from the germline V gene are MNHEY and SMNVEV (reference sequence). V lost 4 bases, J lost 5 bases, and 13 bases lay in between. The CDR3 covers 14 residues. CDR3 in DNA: TGTGCCAGCAGTTGGGGGAGGTGGGGAGATACGCAGTATTTT. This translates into CASSWGRWGDTQYF.

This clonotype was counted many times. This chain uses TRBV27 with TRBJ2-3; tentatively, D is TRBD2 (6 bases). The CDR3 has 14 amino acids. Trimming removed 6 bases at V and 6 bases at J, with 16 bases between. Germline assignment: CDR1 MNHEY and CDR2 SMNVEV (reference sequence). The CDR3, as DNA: TGTGCCAGCAGCCAATCCCCTCTAGCGGATACGCAGTATTTT. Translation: CASSQSPLADTQYF.

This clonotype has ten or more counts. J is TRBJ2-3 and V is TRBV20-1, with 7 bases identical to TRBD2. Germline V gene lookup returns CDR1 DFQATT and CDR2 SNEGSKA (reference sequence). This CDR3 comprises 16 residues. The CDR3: CSLGGMRLAGKDTQYF. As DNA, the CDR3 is TGCAGCCTCGGGGGAATGAGACTAGCAGGAAAAGATACGCAGTATTTT.

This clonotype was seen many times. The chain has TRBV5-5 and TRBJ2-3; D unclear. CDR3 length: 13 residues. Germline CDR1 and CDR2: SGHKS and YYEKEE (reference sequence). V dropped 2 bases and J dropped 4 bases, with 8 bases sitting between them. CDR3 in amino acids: CASSFRLADTQYF. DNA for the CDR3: TGTGCCAGCAGCTTCCGATTGGCAGATACGCAGTATTTT.

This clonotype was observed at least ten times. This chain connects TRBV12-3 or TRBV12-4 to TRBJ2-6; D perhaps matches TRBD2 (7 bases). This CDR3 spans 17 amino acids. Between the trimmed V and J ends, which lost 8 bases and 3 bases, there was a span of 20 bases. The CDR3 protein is CASAHRGALGGANVLTF. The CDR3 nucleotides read TGTGCCAGCGCCCATCGGGGGGCGCTTGGTGGGGCCAACGTCCTGACTTTC.

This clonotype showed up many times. The CDR3 reads CSAPAESGEAFF. The CDR3 coding sequence is TGCAGTGCCCCAGCTGAGAGTGGTGAAGCTTTCTTT. The chain couples TRBV20-1 to TRBJ1-1; D remains unclear. The V end was cut by 6 bases, the J end by 7 bases, with 15 bases between. Per the germline V gene, CDR1 is DFQATT and CDR2 is SNEGSKA (reference sequence). The CDR3 contains 12 residues.

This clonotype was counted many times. CDR3 nucleotide sequence: TGTGCCAGCAGTTTAGCCGAGGGAGGTGTTGAGCAGTTCTTC. Translation: CASSLAEGGVEQFF. The chain recombines TRBV12-3 or TRBV12-4 with TRBJ2-1; maybe TRBD2 (6 bases). The CDR3 runs 14 residues. Trimming pared 0 bases from V and 9 bases from J, leaving 12 bases between.

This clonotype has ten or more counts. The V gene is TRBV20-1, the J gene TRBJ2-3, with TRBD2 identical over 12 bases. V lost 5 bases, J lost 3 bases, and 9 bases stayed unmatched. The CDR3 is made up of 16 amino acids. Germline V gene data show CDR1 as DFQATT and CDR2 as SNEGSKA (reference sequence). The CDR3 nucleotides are TGCAGTGCTCACTTACCTAGCGGGGGGGGGACAGATACGCAGTATTTT. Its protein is CSAHLPSGGGTDTQYF.

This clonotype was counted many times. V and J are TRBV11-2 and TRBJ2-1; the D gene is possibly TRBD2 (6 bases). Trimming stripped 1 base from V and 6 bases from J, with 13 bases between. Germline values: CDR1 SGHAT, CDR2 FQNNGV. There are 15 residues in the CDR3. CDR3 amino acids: CASSLVLASVNEQFF. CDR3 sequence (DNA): TGTGCCAGCAGCTTAGTTTTGGCTAGCGTCAATGAGCAGTTCTTC.

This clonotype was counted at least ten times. As DNA, the CDR3 is TGTGCCATCAGCCGGGACCACCTCTACCCCTACGAGCAGTACTTC. Protein sequence: CAISRDHLYPYEQYF. The chain links TRBV10-3 to TRBJ2-7; D may match TRBD1 or TRBD2 (5 bases each). Trimming stripped 6 bases from V and 2 bases from J, with 17 bases between. The length of the CDR3 is 15 residues. Germline V gene data show CDR1 as ENHRY and CDR2 as SYGVKD.

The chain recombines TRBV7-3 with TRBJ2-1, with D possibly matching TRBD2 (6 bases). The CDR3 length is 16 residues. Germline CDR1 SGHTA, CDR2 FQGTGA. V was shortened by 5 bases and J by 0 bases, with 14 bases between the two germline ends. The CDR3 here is CASSRSGGSSYNEQFF. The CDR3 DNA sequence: TGTGCCAGCAGCCGTAGCGGAGGGAGCTCCTACAATGAGCAGTTCTTC.

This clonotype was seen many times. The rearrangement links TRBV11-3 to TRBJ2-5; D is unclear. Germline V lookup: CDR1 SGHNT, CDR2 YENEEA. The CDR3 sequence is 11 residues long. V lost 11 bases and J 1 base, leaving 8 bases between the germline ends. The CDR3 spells CAFGPQETQYF. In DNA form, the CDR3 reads TGTGCCTTTGGGCCCCAAGAGACCCAGTACTTC. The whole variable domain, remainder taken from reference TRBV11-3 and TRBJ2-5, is EAGVVQSPRYKIIEKKQPVAFWCNPISGHNTLYWYLQNLGQGPELLIRYENEEAVDDSQLPKDRFSAERLKGVDSTLKIQPAELGDSAVYLCAFGPQETQYFGPGTRLLVL.

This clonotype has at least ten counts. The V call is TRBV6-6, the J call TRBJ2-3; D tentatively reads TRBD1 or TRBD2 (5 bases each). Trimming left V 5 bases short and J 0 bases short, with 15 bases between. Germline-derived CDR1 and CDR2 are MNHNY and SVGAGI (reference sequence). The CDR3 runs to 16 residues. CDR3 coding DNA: TGTGCCAGCAGTGAGGGTGACAGTATTAGCACAGATACGCAGTATTTT. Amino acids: CASSEGDSISTDTQYF.

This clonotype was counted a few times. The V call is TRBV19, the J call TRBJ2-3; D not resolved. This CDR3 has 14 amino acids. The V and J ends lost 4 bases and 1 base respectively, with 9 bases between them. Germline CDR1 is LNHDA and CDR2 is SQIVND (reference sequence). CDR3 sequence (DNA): TGTGCCAGTAGTACCCTGGACGGCACAGATACGCAGTATTTT. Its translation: CASSTLDGTDTQYF. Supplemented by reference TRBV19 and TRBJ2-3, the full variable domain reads DGGITQSPKYLFRKEGQNVTLSCEQNLNHDAMYWYRQDPGQGLRLIYYSQIVNDFQKGDIAEGYSVSREKKESFPLTVTSAQKNPTAFYLCASSTLDGTDTQYFGPGTRLTVL.

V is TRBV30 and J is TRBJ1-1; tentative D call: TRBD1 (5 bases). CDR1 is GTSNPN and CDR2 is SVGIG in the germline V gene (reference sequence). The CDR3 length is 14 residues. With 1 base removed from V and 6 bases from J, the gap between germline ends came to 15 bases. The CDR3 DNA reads TGTGCCTGGAGTGAACCAGGGTTAGTGGCTGAAGCTTTCTTT. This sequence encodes CAWSEPGLVAEAFF.

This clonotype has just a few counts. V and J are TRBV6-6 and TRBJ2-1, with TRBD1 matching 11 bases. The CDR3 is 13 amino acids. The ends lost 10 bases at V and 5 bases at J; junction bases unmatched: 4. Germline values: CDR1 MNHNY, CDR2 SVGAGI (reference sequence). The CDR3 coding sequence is TGTGCCACATTGGGACAGGGGGACAATGAGCAGTTCTTC. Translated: CATLGQGDNEQFF.

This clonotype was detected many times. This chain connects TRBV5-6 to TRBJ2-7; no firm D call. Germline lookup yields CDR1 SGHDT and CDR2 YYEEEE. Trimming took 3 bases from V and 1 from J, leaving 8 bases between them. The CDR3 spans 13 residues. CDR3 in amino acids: CASSWKSSYEQYF. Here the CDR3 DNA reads TGTGCCAGCAGCTGGAAGAGTTCCTACGAGCAGTACTTC.

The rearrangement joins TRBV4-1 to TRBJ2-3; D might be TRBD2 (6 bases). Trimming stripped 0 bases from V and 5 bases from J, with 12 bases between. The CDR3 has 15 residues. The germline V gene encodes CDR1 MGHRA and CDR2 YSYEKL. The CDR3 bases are TGCGCCAGCAGCCAAGACCTCTGGACTATAGATACGCAGTATTTT. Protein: CASSQDLWTIDTQYF.

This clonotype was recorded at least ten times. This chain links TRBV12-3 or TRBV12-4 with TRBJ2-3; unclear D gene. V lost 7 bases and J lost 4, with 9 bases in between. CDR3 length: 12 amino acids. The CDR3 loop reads CASKMTADTQYF. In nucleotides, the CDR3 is TGTGCCAGCAAAATGACGGCAGATACGCAGTATTTT.

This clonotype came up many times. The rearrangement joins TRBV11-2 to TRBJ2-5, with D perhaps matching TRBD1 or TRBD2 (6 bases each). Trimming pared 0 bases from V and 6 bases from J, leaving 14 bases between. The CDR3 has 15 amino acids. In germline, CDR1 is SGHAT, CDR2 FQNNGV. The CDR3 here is CASSLDGGRGKTQYF. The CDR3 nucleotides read TGTGCCAGCAGCTTAGATGGGGGGCGCGGGAAGACCCAGTACTTC.

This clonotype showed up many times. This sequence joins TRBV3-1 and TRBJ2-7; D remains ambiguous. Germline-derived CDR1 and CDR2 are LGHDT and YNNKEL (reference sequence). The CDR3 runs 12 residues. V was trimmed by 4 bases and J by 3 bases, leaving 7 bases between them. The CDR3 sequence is CASSPTCYEQYV. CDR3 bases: TGTGCCAGCAGCCCGACATGCTACGAGCAGTACGTC.

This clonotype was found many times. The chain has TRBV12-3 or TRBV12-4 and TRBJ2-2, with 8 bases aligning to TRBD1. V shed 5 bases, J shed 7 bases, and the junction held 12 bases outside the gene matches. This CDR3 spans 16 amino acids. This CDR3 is CASSPGPTGAYGELFF. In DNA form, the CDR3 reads TGTGCCAGCAGTCCGGGACCGACAGGGGCCTACGGGGAGCTGTTTTTT.

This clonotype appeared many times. This CDR3 reads CASTGPGTSGNTIYF. In DNA, the CDR3 is TGCGCCAGCACCGGCCCTGGGACATCTGGAAACACCATATATTTT. The chain combines TRBV5-1 with TRBJ1-3; the D gene is possibly TRBD1 (6 bases). CDR3 length: 15 amino acids. Trimming removed 6 bases at V and 1 base at J, with 14 bases between. Germline CDR1 is SGHRS and CDR2 is YFSETQ.

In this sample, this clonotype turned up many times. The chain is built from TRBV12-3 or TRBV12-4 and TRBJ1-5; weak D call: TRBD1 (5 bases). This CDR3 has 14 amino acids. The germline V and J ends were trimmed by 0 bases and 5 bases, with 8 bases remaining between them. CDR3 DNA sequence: TGTGCCAGCAGTTTAGCCAGGGTTGATCAGCCCCAGCATTTT. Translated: CASSLARVDQPQHF.

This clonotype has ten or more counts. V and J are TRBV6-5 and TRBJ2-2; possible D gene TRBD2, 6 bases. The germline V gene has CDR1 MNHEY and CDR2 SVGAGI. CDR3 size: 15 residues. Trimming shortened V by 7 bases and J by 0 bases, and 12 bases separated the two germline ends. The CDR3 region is CASTRGLANTGELFF. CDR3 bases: TGTGCCAGCACCCGGGGACTTGCGAACACCGGGGAGCTGTTTTTT.

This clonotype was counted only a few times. The CDR3 here is CASSEGGYEQYF. CDR3 DNA: TGTGCCAGCAGCGAAGGGGGTTACGAGCAGTACTTC. The chain links TRBV9 to TRBJ2-7, with TRBD1 as a possible D gene (6 bases). The ends were cut back, 3 bases at V and 4 bases at J, with 8 bases in the middle. CDR1 SGDLS and CDR2 YYNGEE come from the germline V gene. This CDR3 spans 12 amino acids.